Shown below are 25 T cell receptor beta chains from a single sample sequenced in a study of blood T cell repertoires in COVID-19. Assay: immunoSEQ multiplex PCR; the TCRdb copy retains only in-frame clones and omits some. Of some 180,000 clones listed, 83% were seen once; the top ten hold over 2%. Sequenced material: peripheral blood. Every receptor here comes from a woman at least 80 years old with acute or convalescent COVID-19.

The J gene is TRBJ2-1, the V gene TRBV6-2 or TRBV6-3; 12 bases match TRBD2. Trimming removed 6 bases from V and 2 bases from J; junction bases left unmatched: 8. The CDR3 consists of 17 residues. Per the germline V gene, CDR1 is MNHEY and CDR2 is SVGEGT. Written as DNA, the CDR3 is TGTGCCAGCAGCAAAAGACTAGCGGGAGACCCCTACAATGAGCAGTTCTTC. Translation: CASSKRLAGDPYNEQFF.

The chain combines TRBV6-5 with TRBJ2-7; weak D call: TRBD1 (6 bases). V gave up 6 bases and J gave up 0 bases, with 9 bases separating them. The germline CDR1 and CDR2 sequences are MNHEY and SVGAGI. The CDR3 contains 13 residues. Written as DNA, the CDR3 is TGTGCCAGCAGCAGGGGACCCTCCTACGAGCAGTACTTC. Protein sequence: CASSRGPSYEQYF.

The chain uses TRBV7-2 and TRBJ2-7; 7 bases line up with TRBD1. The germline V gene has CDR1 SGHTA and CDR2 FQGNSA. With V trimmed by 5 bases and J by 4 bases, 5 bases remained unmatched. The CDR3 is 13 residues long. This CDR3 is CASSIRDSYEQYF. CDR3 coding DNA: TGTGCCAGCAGCATCCGGGACAGTTACGAGCAGTACTTC.

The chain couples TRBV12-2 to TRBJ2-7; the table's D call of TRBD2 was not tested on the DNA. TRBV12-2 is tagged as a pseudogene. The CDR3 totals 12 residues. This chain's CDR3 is CASRYDSHEQYF. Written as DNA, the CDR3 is TGTGCAAGTCGTTATGACTCCCACGAGCAGTACTTC.

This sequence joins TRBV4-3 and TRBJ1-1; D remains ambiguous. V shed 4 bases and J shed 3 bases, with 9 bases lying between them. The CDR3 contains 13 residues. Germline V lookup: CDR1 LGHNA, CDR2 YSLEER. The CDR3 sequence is CASSRQVYTEAFF. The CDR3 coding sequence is TGCGCCAGCAGCCGTCAGGTGTACACTGAAGCTTTCTTT.

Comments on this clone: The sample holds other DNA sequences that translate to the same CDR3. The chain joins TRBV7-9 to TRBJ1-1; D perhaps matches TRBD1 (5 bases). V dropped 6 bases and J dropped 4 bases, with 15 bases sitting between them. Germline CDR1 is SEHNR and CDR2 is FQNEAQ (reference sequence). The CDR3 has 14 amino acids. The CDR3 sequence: CASSPLGGGTEAFF. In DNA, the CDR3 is TGTGCCAGCAGTCCTCTGGGGGGAGGCACTGAAGCTTTCTTT. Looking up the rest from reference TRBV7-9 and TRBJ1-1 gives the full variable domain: DTGVSQNPRHKITKRGQNVTFRCDPISEHNRLYWYRQTLGQGPEFLTYFQNEAQLEKSRLLSDRFSAERPKGSFSTLEIQRTEQGDSAMYLCASSPLGGGTEAFFGQGTRLTVV.

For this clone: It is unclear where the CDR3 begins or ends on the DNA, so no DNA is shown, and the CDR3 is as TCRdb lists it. The CDR3 loop is CASSLGVGQGAGWYF. The rearrangement joins TRBV7-2 to TRBJ2-7; the table's D call TRBD1 went unverified against the DNA. Counting both end residues, the CDR3 totals 15 amino acids. Germline V gene sequence: CDR1 SGHTA, CDR2 FQGNSA.

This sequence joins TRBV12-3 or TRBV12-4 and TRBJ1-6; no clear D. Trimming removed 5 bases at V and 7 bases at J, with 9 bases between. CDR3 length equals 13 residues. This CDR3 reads CASSQKENSPLHF. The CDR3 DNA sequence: TGTGCCAGCAGTCAAAAGGAGAATTCACCCCTCCACTTT.

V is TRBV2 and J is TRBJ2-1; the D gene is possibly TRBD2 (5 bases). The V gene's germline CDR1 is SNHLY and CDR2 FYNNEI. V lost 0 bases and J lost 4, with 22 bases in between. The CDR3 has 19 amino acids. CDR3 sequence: CASSEARGGLAPTYNEQFF. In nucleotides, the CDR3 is TGTGCCAGCAGTGAAGCCCGTGGAGGTTTAGCGCCAACTTACAATGAGCAGTTCTTC. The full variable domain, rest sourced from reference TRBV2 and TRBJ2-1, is EPEVTQTPSHQVTQMGQEVILRCVPISNHLYFYWYRQILGQKVEFLVSFYNNEISEKSEIFDDQFSVERPDGSNFTLKIRSTKLEDSAMYFCASSEARGGLAPTYNEQFFGPGTRLTVL.

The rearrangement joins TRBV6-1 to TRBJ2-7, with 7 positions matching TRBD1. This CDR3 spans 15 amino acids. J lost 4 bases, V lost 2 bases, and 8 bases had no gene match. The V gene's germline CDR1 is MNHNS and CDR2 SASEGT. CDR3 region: CASSESGQANYEQYF. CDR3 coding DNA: TGTGCCAGCAGTGAATCTGGACAGGCTAATTACGAGCAGTACTTC.

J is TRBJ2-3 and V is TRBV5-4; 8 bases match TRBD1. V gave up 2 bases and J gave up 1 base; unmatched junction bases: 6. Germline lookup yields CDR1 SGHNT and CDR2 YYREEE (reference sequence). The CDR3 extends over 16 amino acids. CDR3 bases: TGTGCCAGCAGCTTAAATCCGGGACAGGGCACAGATACGCAGTATTTT. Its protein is CASSLNPGQGTDTQYF.

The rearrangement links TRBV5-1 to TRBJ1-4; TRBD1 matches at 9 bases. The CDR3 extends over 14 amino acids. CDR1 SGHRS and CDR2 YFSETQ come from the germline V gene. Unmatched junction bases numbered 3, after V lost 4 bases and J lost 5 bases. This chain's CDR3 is CASSVGTGNEKLFF. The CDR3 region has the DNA TGCGCCAGCAGCGTTGGGACAGGGAATGAAAAACTGTTTTTT.

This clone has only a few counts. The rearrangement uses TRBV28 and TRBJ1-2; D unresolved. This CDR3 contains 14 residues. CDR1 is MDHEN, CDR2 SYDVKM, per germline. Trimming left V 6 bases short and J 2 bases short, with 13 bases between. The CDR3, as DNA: TGTGCCAGCAGCCTTAACGAGCTCAACTATGGCTACACCTTC. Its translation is CASSLNELNYGYTF.

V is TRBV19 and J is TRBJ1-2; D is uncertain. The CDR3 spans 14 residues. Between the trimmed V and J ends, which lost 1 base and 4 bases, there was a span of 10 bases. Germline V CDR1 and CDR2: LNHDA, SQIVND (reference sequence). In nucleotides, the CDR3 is TGTGCCAGTAGTATAGGGGGAGACGCCTATGGCTACACCTTC. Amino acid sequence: CASSIGGDAYGYTF.

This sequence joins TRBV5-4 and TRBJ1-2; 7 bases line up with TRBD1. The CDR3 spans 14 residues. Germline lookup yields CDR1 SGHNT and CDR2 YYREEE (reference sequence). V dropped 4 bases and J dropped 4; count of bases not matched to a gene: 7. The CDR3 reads CASSTRDSSYGYTF. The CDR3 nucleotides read TGTGCCAGCAGCACCCGGGACAGTTCCTATGGCTACACCTTC.

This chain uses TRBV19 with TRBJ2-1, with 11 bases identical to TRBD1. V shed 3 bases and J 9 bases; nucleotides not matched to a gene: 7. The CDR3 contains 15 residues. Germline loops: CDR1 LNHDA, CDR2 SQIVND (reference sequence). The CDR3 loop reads CASSIGTGGISEQFF. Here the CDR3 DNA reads TGTGCCAGTAGTATCGGGACAGGGGGTATAAGTGAGCAGTTCTTC.

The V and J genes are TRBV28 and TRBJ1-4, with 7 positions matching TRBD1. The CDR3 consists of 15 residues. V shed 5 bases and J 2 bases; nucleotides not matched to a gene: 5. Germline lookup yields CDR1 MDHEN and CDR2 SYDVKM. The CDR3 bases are TGTGCCAGCAGTCAAGGGGGCTGGACTAATGAAAAACTGTTTTTT. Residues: CASSQGGWTNEKLFF.

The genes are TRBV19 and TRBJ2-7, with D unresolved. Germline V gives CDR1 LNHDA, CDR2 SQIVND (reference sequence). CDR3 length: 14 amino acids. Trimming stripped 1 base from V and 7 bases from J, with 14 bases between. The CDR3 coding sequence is TGTGCCAGTAGTATAGGGTACCCAGGTGGTGAGCAGTACTTC. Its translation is CASSIGYPGGEQYF. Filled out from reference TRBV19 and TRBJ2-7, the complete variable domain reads DGGITQSPKYLFRKEGQNVTLSCEQNLNHDAMYWYRQDPGQGLRLIYYSQIVNDFQKGDIAEGYSVSREKKESFPLTVTSAQKNPTAFYLCASSIGYPGGEQYFGPGTRLTVT.

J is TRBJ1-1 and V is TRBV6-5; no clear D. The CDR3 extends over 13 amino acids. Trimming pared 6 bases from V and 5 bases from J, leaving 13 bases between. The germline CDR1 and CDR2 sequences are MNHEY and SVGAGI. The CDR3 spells CASRASQWTEAFF. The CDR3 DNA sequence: TGTGCCAGCAGGGCCTCCCAATGGACTGAAGCTTTCTTT.

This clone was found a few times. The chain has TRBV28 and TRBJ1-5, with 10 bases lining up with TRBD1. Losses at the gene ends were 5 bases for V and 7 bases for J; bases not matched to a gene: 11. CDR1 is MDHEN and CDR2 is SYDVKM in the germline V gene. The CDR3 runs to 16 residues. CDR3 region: CASSPLTGGAKQPQHF. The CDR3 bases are TGTGCCAGCAGTCCCTTGACAGGGGGCGCGAAACAGCCCCAGCATTTT.

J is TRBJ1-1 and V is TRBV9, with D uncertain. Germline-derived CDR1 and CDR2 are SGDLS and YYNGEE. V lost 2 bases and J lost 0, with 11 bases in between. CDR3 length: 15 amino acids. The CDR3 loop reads CASSVEGGLNTEAFF. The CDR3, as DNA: TGTGCCAGCAGCGTTGAGGGTGGGCTGAACACTGAAGCTTTCTTT. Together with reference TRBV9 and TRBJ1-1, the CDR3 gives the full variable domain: DSGVTQTPKHLITATGQRVTLRCSPRSGDLSVYWYQQSLDQGLQFLIQYYNGEERAKGNILERFSAQQFPDLHSELNLSSLELGDSALYFCASSVEGGLNTEAFFGQGTRLTVV.

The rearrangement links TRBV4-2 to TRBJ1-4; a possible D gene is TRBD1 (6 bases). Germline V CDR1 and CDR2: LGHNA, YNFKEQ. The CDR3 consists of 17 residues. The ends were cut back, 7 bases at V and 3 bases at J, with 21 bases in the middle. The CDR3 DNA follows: TGTGCCAGCAAGAGGGGGGGAGTAACTTGGGCTAATGAAAAACTGTTTTTT. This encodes CASKRGGVTWANEKLFF.

CDR3 DNA: TGTGCCAGCAGCCCCGGACTCTCTGGGGCCAACGTCCTGACTTTC. It specifies CASSPGLSGANVLTF. The chain employs TRBV6-2 or TRBV6-3 and TRBJ2-6; D may be TRBD2 (5 bases). CDR3 length: 15 residues. The germline CDR1 and CDR2 sequences are MNHEY and SVGEGT. Trimming cost V 6 bases and J 0 bases, with 9 bases left between them.

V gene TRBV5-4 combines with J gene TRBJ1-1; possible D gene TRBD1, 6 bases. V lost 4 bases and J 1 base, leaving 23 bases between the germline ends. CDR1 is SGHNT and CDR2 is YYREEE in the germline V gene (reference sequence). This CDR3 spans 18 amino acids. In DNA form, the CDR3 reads TGTGCCAGCAGCCCCCGTCCTCAACAGGGTCGGGGGAACACTGAAGCTTTCTTT. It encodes CASSPRPQQGRGNTEAFF.

The CDR3 loop reads CASSATGFSGYTF. The CDR3 nucleotides read TGTGCCAGCAGTGCCACAGGGTTCAGTGGCTACACCTTC. V gene TRBV27 combines with J gene TRBJ1-2; TRBD1 might be the D (6 bases). Germline V gene lookup returns CDR1 MNHEY and CDR2 SMNVEV (reference sequence). The CDR3 runs 13 residues. V was pared by 5 bases and J by 7 bases, with 14 bases between.